Each of the 19 T cell receptor beta chains below was sequenced from the same sample in a study of cytomegalovirus exposure and HLA in healthy donors. Researchers ran the PCR with 60 Vbeta and 13 Jbeta primers. Sequenced by immunoSEQ multiplex PCR; TCRdb stores in-frame clones only, minus some. The sample records 90,000 to 120,000 clones, 76% being singletons. The specimen sequenced was PBMCs. Receptors originate from a woman aged 45 to 65 in good health and CMV-seropositive.

The J gene is TRBJ1-3, the V gene TRBV6-1; D is unclear. V lost 2 bases to trimming and J lost 4 bases, with 9 bases between them. CDR3 size: 14 residues. Germline assignment: CDR1 MNHNS and CDR2 SASEGT. CDR3 coding DNA: TGTGCCAGCAGTGAAACTTCGGGGGGAAACACCATATATTTT. It is translated as CASSETSGGNTIYF.

The chain recombines TRBV29-1 with TRBJ2-5, with 12 positions matching TRBD2. The V gene end was trimmed by 4 bases and the J gene end by 3 bases; junction bases not matched to a gene: 6. CDR1 and CDR2 from the germline V gene are SQVTM and ANQGSEA. This CDR3 has 15 amino acids. The CDR3 bases are TGCAGCGTTGTAGGGCTAGCGGGAGGGAAAGAGACCCAGTACTTC. This encodes CSVVGLAGGKETQYF.

V gene TRBV29-1 combines with J gene TRBJ1-1, with D tentatively TRBD1 (5 bases). Trimming stripped 7 bases from V and 4 bases from J, with 19 bases between. The CDR3 runs 14 residues. Germline values: CDR1 SQVTM, CDR2 ANQGSEA. CDR3 nucleotide sequence: TGCAGCGGGAGGGAAGGGTTTAGGGGCACTGAAGCTTTCTTT. Its translation is CSGREGFRGTEAFF.

This clone was counted only a few times. The chain uses TRBV7-9 and TRBJ2-7; D is ambiguous. Germline loops: CDR1 SEHNR, CDR2 FQNEAQ (reference sequence). The V gene lost 3 bases and the J gene lost 0 bases, with 12 bases spanning the gap. CDR3 size: 15 residues. Written as DNA, the CDR3 is TGTGCCAGCAGCTTGGTTCAGTTAAGCTCCTACGAGCAGTACTTC. Encoded protein: CASSLVQLSSYEQYF. The entire variable domain, with the rest obtained from reference TRBV7-9 and TRBJ2-7, is as follows: DTGVSQNPRHKITKRGQNVTFRCDPISEHNRLYWYRQTLGQGPEFLTYFQNEAQLEKSRLLSDRFSAERPKGSFSTLEIQRTEQGDSAMYLCASSLVQLSSYEQYFGPGTRLTVT.

Details on this clone: A read error may produce the germline difference seen at one junction end. The chain couples TRBV7-9 to TRBJ2-7; perhaps TRBD2 as D (5 bases). This CDR3 spans 17 amino acids. Germline-derived CDR1 and CDR2 are SEHNR and FQNEAQ (reference sequence). The CDR3 DNA follows: TGTTCCAGCAGCCAGCGAGGGTCTGCCTTAAGGACCTACGAGCAGTACTTC. Translation: CSSSQRGSALRTYEQYF.

The chain joins TRBV7-6 to TRBJ2-4; TRBD1 matches 7 bases. CDR3 length: 15 residues. V lost 6 bases to trimming and J lost 6 bases; unmatched junction nucleotides: 11. The germline V gene has CDR1 SGHVS and CDR2 FNYEAQ. The CDR3 loop reads CASRFPTGHVNIQYF. CDR3 bases: TGTGCCAGCAGATTTCCGACAGGGCACGTAAACATTCAGTACTTC.

The rearrangement joins TRBV29-1 to TRBJ1-2; TRBD1 aligns across 9 bases. Germline assignment: CDR1 SQVTM and CDR2 ANQGSEA. CDR3 length: 12 residues. Germline trimming cut 3 bases from V and 4 bases from J; bases unmatched to any gene: 0. Here the CDR3 DNA reads TGCAGCGTTGAGGACAGGGGCTATGGCTACACCTTC. This codes for CSVEDRGYGYTF.

The chain couples TRBV9 to TRBJ2-2, with 7 bases aligning to TRBD1. V lost 3 bases to trimming and J lost 4 bases; unmatched junction nucleotides: 6. The germline V gene encodes CDR1 SGDLS and CDR2 YYNGEE. The length of the CDR3 is 15 residues. CDR3 region: CASSGRQGLTGELFF. The CDR3 DNA is TGTGCCAGCAGCGGCCGACAGGGTCTCACCGGGGAGCTGTTTTTT.

V and J are TRBV11-2 and TRBJ2-2; D may be TRBD1 (6 bases). V gave up 4 bases and J gave up 8 bases, with 23 bases separating them. The CDR3 contains 17 residues. Looked up from germline, CDR1 is SGHAT and CDR2 is FQNNGV. The CDR3 sequence: CASSWRQGIRTPGELFF. The CDR3 DNA follows: TGTGCCAGCAGCTGGAGGCAGGGGATACGAACACCGGGGGAGCTGTTTTTT.

The rearrangement links TRBV5-1 to TRBJ2-7; D is perhaps TRBD1 (6 bases). The germline CDR1 and CDR2 sequences are SGHRS and YFSETQ. Trimming took off 2 bases at V and 1 base at J, with 10 bases between the two ends. CDR3 length: 14 residues. The CDR3 DNA sequence: TGCGCCAGCAGCTTTAGCCAGGGGTCCTACGAGCAGTACTTC. As protein: CASSFSQGSYEQYF.

This chain joins TRBV12-5 and TRBJ1-5; D may be TRBD1 (6 bases). V dropped 3 bases and J dropped 5 bases, with 23 bases sitting between them. The CDR3 runs to 18 residues. Germline CDR1 and CDR2: LGHNT and FRNRAP. CDR3 coding DNA: TGTGCTAGTGGTTTCCTTACCGGTCACAGGGAAAGGGATCAGCCCCAGCATTTT. Translation: CASGFLTGHRERDQPQHF.

This chain joins TRBV11-1 and TRBJ1-1; weak D call: TRBD1 (6 bases). The CDR3 covers 17 residues. V gave up 5 bases and J gave up 5 bases, with 24 bases separating them. CDR1 and CDR2 (germline): SGHAT, FQDESV (reference sequence). CDR3 amino acids: CASSPGAGDLERTEAFF. DNA of the CDR3: TGTGCCAGCAGCCCCGGTGCAGGGGACCTAGAGAGGACTGAAGCTTTCTTT.

V gene TRBV9 combines with J gene TRBJ1-1; D call uncertain. V shed 4 bases and J shed 10 bases, with 14 bases lying between them. CDR3 size: 12 residues. The germline gives CDR1 SGDLS, CDR2 YYNGEE. The CDR3 nucleotides are TGTGCCAGCAGCCCCACCGACGGGGTAGCTTTCTTT. Translated: CASSPTDGVAFF.

The chain links TRBV30 to TRBJ1-5, with D possibly TRBD1 on 5 matching bases. The CDR3 is 13 amino acids. CDR1 is GTSNPN and CDR2 is SVGIG in the germline V gene (reference sequence). V lost 0 bases, J lost 11 bases, and 14 bases lay in between. This CDR3 is CAWSVRAWGAQHF. For the CDR3, the DNA is TGTGCCTGGAGTGTACGGGCCTGGGGGGCCCAGCATTTT.

This chain connects TRBV29-1 to TRBJ2-4; D might be TRBD2 (5 bases). CDR3 length equals 13 residues. From germline, CDR1 is SQVTM and CDR2 ANQGSEA. V was clipped by 4 bases and J by 9 bases, with 16 bases between them. The CDR3 DNA sequence: TGCAGCGTTGTGGGAGCTATAGGAGGCATTCAGTACTTC. Its protein is CSVVGAIGGIQYF.

This clone was detected once. The chain employs TRBV15 and TRBJ2-4; TRBD2 agrees at 7 bases. Germline CDR1 and CDR2: LNHNV and YYDKDF (reference sequence). The CDR3 is 16 residues long. With V trimmed by 0 bases and J by 1 base, 3 bases remained unmatched. CDR3 protein: CATSRDVGGAKNIQYF. DNA of the CDR3: TGTGCCACCAGCAGAGACGTCGGGGGGGCCAAAAACATTCAGTACTTC. The full variable domain, its missing parts supplied by reference TRBV15 and TRBJ2-4, is DAMVIQNPRYQVTQFGKPVTLSCSQTLNHNVMYWYQQKSSQAPKLLFHYYDKDFNNEADTPDNFQSRRPNTSFCFLDIRSPGLGDTAMYLCATSRDVGGAKNIQYFGAGTRLSVL.

This clone showed up just once. V is TRBV29-1 and J is TRBJ2-1, with TRBD2 matching 8 bases. After removal of 7 bases from V and 9 bases from J, the junction contained 17 bases not matched to a gene. The CDR3 consists of 15 residues. The germline gives CDR1 SQVTM, CDR2 ANQGSEA. The CDR3 region has the DNA TGCAGCGGAGGGGCAACCGGACTAGCAGGAGGTGAGCAGTTCTTC. This sequence encodes CSGGATGLAGGEQFF.

The chain joins TRBV5-1 to TRBJ1-1, with a tentative D call TRBD1 (5 bases). Germline CDR1 is SGHRS and CDR2 is YFSETQ. This CDR3 is built from 13 residues. The V gene lost 4 bases and the J gene lost 1 base, with 8 bases spanning the gap. For the CDR3, the DNA is TGCGCCAGCAGCCCGGACACGAACACTGAAGCTTTCTTT. It codes for CASSPDTNTEAFF.

With regard to this clone: This CDR3 is also generated by other DNA sequences in the sample. CDR3 sequence reads: CASSPPGTGLRETQYF. The DNA of the CDR3 is TGTGCCAGCAGTCCCCCGGGGACAGGTCTTCGAGAGACCCAGTACTTC. The rearrangement uses TRBV27 and TRBJ2-5; 8 positions agree with TRBD1. The CDR3 has 16 residues. Germline CDR1 and CDR2: MNHEY and SMNVEV (reference sequence). V lost 5 bases and J lost 4; bases outside the gene matches: 12.